A selection of T cell receptor beta chains follows, all from one sample in a study of neoadjuvant anti-PD-1 for oral cavity cancer. TCRdb's copy holds only in-frame clones and misses some; the assay was immunoSEQ multiplex PCR. Of roughly 68,000 clones detected, 85% to 90% appear once; the ten largest clones hold 2.5% to 3%. The material sequenced was PBMCs, taken after nivolumab (anti-PD-1) treatment. The receptors were gathered from a person between 35 and 79 years old with oral cavity squamous cell carcinoma. Each CDR3 is given with its conserved first and last residue. D genes are given only for firm matches. The listing skips clone size in some rows; elsewhere it reads once, few, many or a size class.

j_call,d_call,v_call,clone_size,cdr3_aa,cdr3_nt
TRBJ1-2,-,TRBV4-1,-,CASSPREGETYGYTF,TGCGCCAGCAGCCCCCGTGAGGGGGAAACATATGGCTACACCTTC
TRBJ1-5,-,TRBV4-2,-,CASSRYHGTANQPQHF,TGTGCCAGCAGCCGCTACCACGGGACCGCGAATCAGCCCCAGCATTTT
TRBJ1-1,-,TRBV5-8,-,CASSLVRLGVNTEAFF,TGTGCCAGCAGCTTGGTACGCCTGGGGGTGAACACTGAAGCTTTCTTT
TRBJ2-2,TRBD2,TRBV6-4,-,CASSDSSGSGGELFF,TGTGCCAGCAGTGACTCGAGCGGGAGTGGCGGGGAGCTGTTTTTT
TRBJ1-5,-,TRBV18,-,CASSPGESQPQHF,TGTGCCAGCTCACCAGGGGAAAGTCAGCCCCAGCATTTT
TRBJ2-7,TRBD1,TRBV27,-,CASSSLILIRRDRGSYEQYF,TGTGCCAGCAGTTCCCTTATCCTTATCAGACGGGACAGGGGCTCCTACGAGCAGTACTTC
TRBJ1-2,-,TRBV19,-,CASSPRQGGYGYTF,TGTGCCAGTAGTCCCCGACAAGGCGGATATGGCTACACCTTC
TRBJ2-7,-,TRBV20-1,-,CSASNVYEQYF,TGCAGTGCTAGTAACGTCTACGAGCAGTACTTC
TRBJ1-6,-,TRBV6-1,-,CASSGDSYNSPLHF,TGTGCCAGCAGTGGTGACTCCTATAATTCACCCCTCCACTTT
TRBJ2-3,-,TRBV7-3,-,CASSLRQGGNTQYF,TGTGCCAGCAGCTTACGCCAGGGGGGGAATACGCAGTATTTT
TRBJ1-1,TRBD1,TRBV5-4,-,CASSGTGRDTEAFF,TGTGCCAGCAGCGGGACAGGGAGGGACACTGAAGCTTTCTTT
TRBJ2-7,TRBD1,TRBV7-3,-,CASSQTGAEQYF,TGTGCCAGCAGCCAAACAGGGGCCGAGCAGTACTTC
TRBJ1-1,-,TRBV4-1,-,CASSNYKQANTEAFF,TGCGCCAGCAGCAACTATAAGCAGGCGAACACTGAAGCTTTCTTT
TRBJ1-1,-,TRBV2,-,CASSLQGTEAFF,TGTGCCAGCAGTCTCCAGGGCACTGAAGCTTTCTTT
TRBJ1-4,-,TRBV30,once,CAWSVVDEKLFF,TGTGCCTGGAGCGTAGTGGATGAAAAACTGTTTTTT
TRBJ2-2,-,TRBV5-1,-,CASSVGSYTGELFF,TGCGCCAGCAGCGTCGGATCCTACACCGGGGAGCTGTTTTTT
TRBJ2-1,TRBD2,TRBV27,-,CASSSGLAYNEQFF,TGTGCCAGCAGTTCGGGACTAGCTTACAATGAGCAGTTCTTC
TRBJ2-2,TRBD2,TRBV7-3,-,CASSLPVSGRGGTGELFF,TGTGCCAGCAGCTTACCGGTTAGCGGGAGGGGAGGCACCGGGGAGCTGTTTTTT
TRBJ2-1,TRBD2,TRBV7-9,-,CASSSRYGRTGSYNEQFF,TGTGCCAGCAGCTCCCGATACGGGAGGACGGGCTCCTACAATGAGCAGTTCTTC
TRBJ1-5,-,TRBV27,-,CASSRRLRTDSNQPQHF,TGTGCCAGCAGCCGCCGTCTCAGGACGGATAGCAATCAGCCCCAGCATTTT
TRBJ2-3,-,TRBV5-4,-,CASSLGQTTSTDTQYF,TGTGCCAGCAGCTTGGGACAGACCACTAGCACAGATACGCAGTATTTT
TRBJ2-2,-,TRBV11-2,-,CASSAIGTGELFF,TGTGCCAGCAGCGCGATAGGGACCGGGGAGCTGTTTTTT
TRBJ1-2,-,TRBV20-1,-,CSATNSAGYTF,TGCAGTGCTACTAACTCCGCTGGCTACACCTTC
TRBJ1-1,-,TRBV6-5,few,CASSYSIKGDTEAFF,TGTGCCAGCAGTTACTCGATAAAGGGAGATACTGAAGCTTTCTTT
TRBJ1-2,-,TRBV7-9,-,CASSLPNRDYGYTF,TGTGCCAGCAGCTTACCAAACAGGGACTATGGCTACACCTTC
TRBJ2-3,TRBD2,TRBV11-2,once,CASSLDWTSGRATDTQYF,TGTGCCAGCAGCTTGGACTGGACTAGCGGGAGAGCGACAGATACGCAGTATTTT
TRBJ2-7,-,TRBV10-3,-,CAISRNSYEQYF,TGTGCCATCTCAAGGAACTCCTACGAGCAGTACTTC
TRBJ1-1,-,TRBV4-1,-,CASSQEESRYTEAFF,TGCGCCAGCAGCCAAGAAGAATCTAGGTACACTGAAGCTTTCTTT
TRBJ1-1,-,TRBV15,-,CATSRDLSRNTEAFF,TGTGCCACCAGCAGAGATCTTAGTAGAAACACTGAAGCTTTCTTT
TRBJ2-5,-,TRBV30,-,CAWKGGEETQYF,TGTGCCTGGAAGGGGGGTGAGGAGACCCAGTACTTC
TRBJ1-1,TRBD1,TRBV7-9,-,CASSGRDRGLNTEAFF,TGTGCCAGCAGCGGGCGGGACAGGGGACTGAACACTGAAGCTTTCTTT
TRBJ2-2,TRBD2,TRBV6-4,-,CASSDSPAGDTGELFF,TGTGCCAGCAGTGACTCACCAGCGGGAGACACCGGGGAGCTGTTTTTT
TRBJ1-6,-,TRBV2,-,CASSGQTSNPLHF,TGTGCCAGCAGTGGACAGACAAGCAATCCCCTCCACTTT
TRBJ2-5,-,TRBV4-2,-,CASSRGSQETQYF,TGTGCCAGCAGCCGCGGGTCTCAAGAGACCCAGTACTTC
TRBJ2-3,TRBD2,TRBV28,-,CASSRRRLAGPPGPDTQYF,TGTGCCAGCAGCCGACGAAGACTAGCGGGACCTCCGGGCCCAGATACGCAGTATTTT
TRBJ2-6,TRBD2,TRBV11-3,-,CASSPGGGSSGANVLTF,TGTGCCAGCAGCCCCGGCGGGGGATCCTCTGGGGCCAACGTCCTGACTTTC
TRBJ2-7,-,TRBV20-1,-,CSAERRDKQYF,TGCAGTGCGGAAAGGCGGGACAAGCAGTACTTC
TRBJ1-6,-,TRBV5-6,-,CASRTRLSTGFNSPLHF,TGTGCCAGCAGAACCAGGCTTAGTACTGGATTCAATTCACCCCTCCACTTT
TRBJ1-2,-,TRBV30,-,CAWARQLGASRGYTF,TGTGCCTGGGCTCGTCAACTCGGGGCCTCGCGTGGCTACACCTTC
TRBJ2-5,-,TRBV7-6,-,CASSLTGASLQETQYF,TGTGCCAGCAGCTTAACTGGGGCTAGCTTACAAGAGACCCAGTACTTC
TRBJ2-3,-,TRBV7-9,once,CASSRFKTMGTADTQYF,TGTGCCAGCAGCCGTTTTAAGACGATGGGGACTGCAGATACGCAGTATTTT
TRBJ2-1,-,TRBV4-1,-,CASSQEYGTTAGNEQFF,TGCGCCAGCAGCCAAGAATATGGGACGACGGCGGGAAATGAGCAGTTCTTC
TRBJ2-5,-,TRBV13,few,CASRRSSEKTQYF,TGTGCCAGCAGACGCTCTAGTGAAAAGACCCAGTACTTC
TRBJ1-5,-,TRBV11-2,-,CASSSSGVRQHF,TGTGCCAGCAGCTCGTCAGGCGTTCGCCAGCATTTT
TRBJ2-1,-,TRBV13,-,CASRKIGGRNEQFF,TGTGCCAGCAGGAAGATCGGGGGGCGGAATGAGCAGTTCTTC
TRBJ1-4,-,TRBV5-1,-,CASSLEGGVEKLFF,TGCGCCAGCAGCTTGGAGGGAGGGGTGGAAAAACTGTTTTTT
TRBJ1-4,-,TRBV9,-,CASSWGGRTNEKLFF,TGTGCCAGCAGTTGGGGGGGTAGAACTAATGAAAAACTGTTTTTT
TRBJ2-7,TRBD2,TRBV5-5,-,CASSLGGTSGTYEQYF,TGTGCCAGCAGCTTGGGGGGGACTAGCGGGACCTACGAGCAGTACTTC
TRBJ1-6,TRBD1,TRBV30,once,CAWAGTGNSPLHF,TGTGCCTGGGCCGGGACAGGGAATTCACCCCTCCACTTT
TRBJ2-3,TRBD2,TRBV29-1,-,CSVPLAGGTDTQYF,TGCAGCGTTCCTTTGGCGGGGGGCACAGATACGCAGTATTTT